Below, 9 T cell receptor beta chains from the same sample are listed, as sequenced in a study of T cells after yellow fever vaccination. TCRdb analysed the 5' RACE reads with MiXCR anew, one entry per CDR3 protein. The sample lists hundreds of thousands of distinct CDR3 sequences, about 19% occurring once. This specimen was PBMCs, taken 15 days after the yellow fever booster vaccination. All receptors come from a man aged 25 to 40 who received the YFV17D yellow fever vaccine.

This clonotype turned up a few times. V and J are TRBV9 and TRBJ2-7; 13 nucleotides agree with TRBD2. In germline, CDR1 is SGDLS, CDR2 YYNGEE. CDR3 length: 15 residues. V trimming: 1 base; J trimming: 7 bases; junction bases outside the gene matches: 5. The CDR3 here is CASSVFGLAGEEQYF. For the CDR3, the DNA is TGTGCCAGCAGCGTATTTGGACTAGCGGGAGAAGAGCAGTACTTC.

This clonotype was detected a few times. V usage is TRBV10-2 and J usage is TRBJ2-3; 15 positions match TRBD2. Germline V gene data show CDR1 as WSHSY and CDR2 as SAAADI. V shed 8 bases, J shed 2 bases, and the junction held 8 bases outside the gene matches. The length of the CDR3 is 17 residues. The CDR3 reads CASCSRTSGRATDTQYF. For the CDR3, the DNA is TGCGCCAGCTGTTCTAGGACTAGCGGGAGGGCCACAGATACGCAGTATTTT.

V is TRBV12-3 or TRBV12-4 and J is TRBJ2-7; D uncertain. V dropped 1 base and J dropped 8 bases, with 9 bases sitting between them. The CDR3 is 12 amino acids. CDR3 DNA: TGTGCCAGCAGTTTAGGCGTTCCCAAGCAGTACTTC. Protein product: CASSLGVPKQYF.

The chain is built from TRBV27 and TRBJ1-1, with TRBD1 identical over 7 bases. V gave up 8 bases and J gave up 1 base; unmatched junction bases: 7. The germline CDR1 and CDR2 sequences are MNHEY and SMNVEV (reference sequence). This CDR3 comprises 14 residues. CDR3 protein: CASAYRGPNTEAFF. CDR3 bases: TGTGCCAGCGCCTACAGGGGACCGAACACTGAAGCTTTCTTT.

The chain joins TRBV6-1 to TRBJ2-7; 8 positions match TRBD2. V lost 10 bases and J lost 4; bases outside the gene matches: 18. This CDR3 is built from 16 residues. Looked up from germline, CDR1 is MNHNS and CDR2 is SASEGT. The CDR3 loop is CATPRSAAGGPYEQYF. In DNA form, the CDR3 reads TGTGCCACCCCAAGGTCTGCGGCGGGAGGCCCGTACGAGCAGTACTTC.

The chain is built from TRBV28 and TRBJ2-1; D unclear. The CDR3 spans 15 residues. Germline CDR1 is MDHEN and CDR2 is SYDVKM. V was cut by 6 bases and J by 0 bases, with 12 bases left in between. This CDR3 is CASRLLTSSYNEQFF. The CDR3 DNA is TGTGCCAGCAGGCTGCTGACTTCCTCCTACAATGAGCAGTTCTTC.

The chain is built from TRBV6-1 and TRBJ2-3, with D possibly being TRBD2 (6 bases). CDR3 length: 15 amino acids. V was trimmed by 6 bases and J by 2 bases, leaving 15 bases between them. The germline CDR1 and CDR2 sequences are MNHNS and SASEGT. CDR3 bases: TGTGCCAGCAGAAGTGGCGGGGCCTACACAGATACGCAGTATTTT. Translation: CASRSGGAYTDTQYF.

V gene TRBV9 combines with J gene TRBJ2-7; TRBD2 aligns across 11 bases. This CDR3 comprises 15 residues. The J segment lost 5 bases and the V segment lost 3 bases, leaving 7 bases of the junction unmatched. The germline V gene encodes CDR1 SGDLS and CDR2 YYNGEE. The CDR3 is CASSAGLAVGHEQYF. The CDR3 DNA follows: TGTGCCAGCAGCGCGGGACTAGCGGTGGGACACGAGCAGTACTTC. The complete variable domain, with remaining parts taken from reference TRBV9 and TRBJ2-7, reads DSGVTQTPKHLITATGQRVTLRCSPRSGDLSVYWYQQSLDQGLQFLIQYYNGEERAKGNILERFSAQQFPDLHSELNLSSLELGDSALYFCASSAGLAVGHEQYFGPGTRLTVT.

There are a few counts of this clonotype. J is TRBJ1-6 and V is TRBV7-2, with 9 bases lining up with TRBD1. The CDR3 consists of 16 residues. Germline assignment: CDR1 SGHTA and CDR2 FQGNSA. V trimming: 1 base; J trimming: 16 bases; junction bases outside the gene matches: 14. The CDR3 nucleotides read TGTGCCAGCAGCTTAGGGGACAGGGTCTCCTACGGTGGACTCCACTTT. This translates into CASSLGDRVSYGGLHF.